This T cell receptor beta chain derives from a study of T cell changes during pregnancy in multiple sclerosis. Data came from immunoSEQ multiplex PCR; TCRdb stores just in-frame clones and leaves some out. Of some 60,000 clones listed, 90% are singletons. This clone was seen a single time. Sequencing used peripheral blood, obtained in the first trimester of pregnancy. The TCR was taken from a female donor in good health, enrolled as a control in a pregnancy study.

This CDR3 is CASSETPGNTGELFF. The DNA for the CDR3 is TGTGCCAGCAGTGAAACCCCCGGGAACACCGGGGAGCTGTTTTTT. The rearrangement uses TRBV6-1 and TRBJ2-2; no clear D. This CDR3 is built from 15 residues. Trimming cost V 2 bases and J 1 base, with 8 bases left between them. In germline, CDR1 is MNHNS, CDR2 SASEGT.